These 24 T cell receptor beta chains were sequenced from one sample in a study of blood T cell repertoires in COVID-19. Assay: immunoSEQ multiplex PCR; the TCRdb copy retains only in-frame clones and omits some. This table has just over 250,000 clones, 87% appearing once. The sequenced sample was peripheral blood. Every receptor here comes from a woman aged 50 to 60 with acute or convalescent COVID-19.

The chain recombines TRBV6-5 with TRBJ1-2, with unresolved D. Germline lookup yields CDR1 MNHEY and CDR2 SVGAGI. Trimming took off 9 bases at V and 4 bases at J, with 12 bases between the two ends. The CDR3 has 12 amino acids. In nucleotides, the CDR3 is TGTGCCAGTGGGCGGGAGGGCTATGGCTACACCTTC. Residues: CASGREGYGYTF.

DNA of the CDR3: TGTGCCAGCAGCTCCTACAGGGGTACCACTGAAGCTTTCTTT. Encoded protein: CASSSYRGTTEAFF. The chain has TRBV11-2 and TRBJ1-1; 7 nucleotides match TRBD1. V lost 4 bases, J lost 4 bases, and 6 bases stayed unmatched. The germline V gene encodes CDR1 SGHAT and CDR2 FQNNGV. This CDR3 region has 14 residues. Combining the CDR3 with reference TRBV11-2 and TRBJ1-1 gives the whole variable domain EAGVAQSPRYKIIEKRQSVAFWCNPISGHATLYWYQQILGQGPKLLIQFQNNGVVDDSQLPKDRFSAERLKGVDSTLKIQPAKLEDSAVYLCASSSYRGTTEAFFGQGTRLTVV.

The chain recombines TRBV28 with TRBJ2-1, with TRBD2 matching 10 bases. Germline V gene lookup returns CDR1 MDHEN and CDR2 SYDVKM. The V segment lost 6 bases and the J segment 6 bases; nucleotides outside the gene matches: 2. The CDR3 spans 13 residues. The CDR3 DNA sequence: TGTGCCAGCAGAACTAGCGGGATCAATGAGCAGTTCTTC. Its translation is CASRTSGINEQFF.

The rearrangement uses TRBV7-2 and TRBJ1-1; no reliable D call. V lost 1 base and J 3 bases, leaving 9 bases between the germline ends. CDR1 and CDR2 from the germline V gene are SGHTA and FQGNSA. CDR3 size: 14 residues. The CDR3: CASSLVGDYTEAFF. The CDR3 bases are TGTGCCAGCAGCTTAGTCGGGGATTACACTGAAGCTTTCTTT.

This chain uses TRBV24-1 with TRBJ2-3, with 7 bases identical to TRBD2. Unmatched junction bases numbered 12, after V lost 3 bases and J lost 7 bases. The germline CDR1 and CDR2 sequences are KGHDR and SFDVKD. CDR3 length: 16 amino acids. The CDR3 sequence: CATSDRDGRIGNTQYF. The CDR3 coding sequence is TGTGCCACCAGTGATAGGGACGGGAGGATAGGAAATACGCAGTATTTT.

The chain combines TRBV6-6 with TRBJ2-6; D remains unclear. The V and J ends lost 0 bases and 3 bases respectively, with 6 bases between them. CDR1 is MNHNY and CDR2 is SVGAGI in the germline V gene (reference sequence). The CDR3 is 15 residues long. CDR3 sequence: CASSYSFVGANVLTF. CDR3 sequence (DNA): TGTGCCAGCAGTTACTCTTTCGTTGGGGCCAACGTCCTGACTTTC.

The V gene is TRBV7-2, the J gene TRBJ2-3; 12 bases fit TRBD2. Per germline, CDR1 SGHTA and CDR2 FQGNSA. Losses at the gene ends were 6 bases for V and 4 bases for J; bases not matched to a gene: 8. The CDR3 loop spans 16 amino acids. CDR3 region: CASSSTSGSGADTQYF. CDR3 sequence (DNA): TGTGCCAGCAGTTCGACTAGCGGGAGTGGTGCAGATACGCAGTATTTT.

This chain connects TRBV24-1 to TRBJ2-1; TRBD2 matches at 8 bases. J was trimmed by 4 bases and V by 5 bases; bases with no gene match: 9. Germline-derived CDR1 and CDR2 are KGHDR and SFDVKD. The CDR3 has 16 residues. The CDR3 region is CATSGQTAGDYNEQFF. In nucleotides, the CDR3 is TGTGCCACCAGTGGCCAAACAGCGGGGGATTACAATGAGCAGTTCTTC.

V and J are TRBV19 and TRBJ2-7, with 9 bases fitting TRBD1. V gave up 4 bases and J gave up 0 bases; unmatched junction bases: 4. The germline V gene encodes CDR1 LNHDA and CDR2 SQIVND (reference sequence). The CDR3 is 15 residues long. The chain's CDR3 is CASSTGQGSSYEQYF. The DNA of the CDR3 is TGTGCCAGTAGTACCGGACAGGGGAGCTCCTACGAGCAGTACTTC.

V gene TRBV28 combines with J gene TRBJ2-7; TRBD1 might be the D (5 bases). Germline V gene data show CDR1 as MDHEN and CDR2 as SYDVKM. The CDR3 totals 13 residues. The V and J ends lost 5 bases and 5 bases respectively, with 13 bases between them. CDR3 coding DNA: TGTGCCAGCAGTGTCCCCAGGGTCCACGAGCAGTACTTC. It translates to CASSVPRVHEQYF. The full variable domain, with the rest looked up from reference TRBV28 and TRBJ2-7, is DVKVTQSSRYLVKRTGEKVFLECVQDMDHENMFWYRQDPGLGLRLIYFSYDVKMKEKGDIPEGYSVSREKKERFSLILESASTNQTSMYLCASSVPRVHEQYFGPGTRLTVT.

J is TRBJ2-1 and V is TRBV28; D call uncertain. Deletions cut 5 bases from V and 2 bases from J, with 10 bases between. The germline V gene encodes CDR1 MDHEN and CDR2 SYDVKM. The length of the CDR3 is 14 residues. The CDR3 DNA follows: TGTGCCAGCAGTCCAACTAACACCTACAATGAGCAGTTCTTC. Its protein product is CASSPTNTYNEQFF.

The chain recombines TRBV18 with TRBJ1-1; 8 bases align to TRBD1. Germline V lookup: CDR1 KGHSH, CDR2 LQKENI. The CDR3 covers 15 residues. After removal of 3 bases from V and 3 bases from J, the junction contained 6 bases not matched to a gene. CDR3 amino acids: CASSPFTGGDTEAFF. DNA for the CDR3: TGTGCCAGCTCACCCTTCACAGGGGGGGACACTGAAGCTTTCTTT.

The chain uses TRBV7-2 and TRBJ2-1; D possibly corresponds to TRBD2 (5 bases). The CDR3 length is 13 residues. V was clipped by 5 bases and J by 7 bases, with 12 bases between them. CDR1 and CDR2 (germline): SGHTA, FQGNSA. CDR3 bases: TGTGCCAGCAGCCAGACCGGACTGAATGAGCAGTTCTTC. Translating it yields CASSQTGLNEQFF.

J is TRBJ1-4 and V is TRBV7-2, with 9 bases aligning to TRBD1. The CDR3 contains 14 residues. Losses at the gene ends were 5 bases for V and 8 bases for J; bases not matched to a gene: 6. From germline, CDR1 is SGHTA and CDR2 FQGNSA. The CDR3 loop is CASSPGQGREKLFF. The DNA for the CDR3 is TGTGCCAGCAGCCCGGGACAGGGTAGGGAAAAACTGTTTTTT.

The chain carries TRBV29-1 and TRBJ1-2; no clear D gene. The CDR3 contains 12 residues. Germline lookup yields CDR1 SQVTM and CDR2 ANQGSEA. V gave up 3 bases and J gave up 4 bases, with 9 bases separating them. CDR3 region: CSVDSNTYGYTF. CDR3 coding DNA: TGCAGCGTTGACAGTAACACCTATGGCTACACCTTC.

About this clone itself: Other nucleotide sequences in the sample specify the same CDR3. The chain carries TRBV18 and TRBJ2-7, with 13 nucleotides matching TRBD2. Trimming took 4 bases from V and 4 from J; bases not matched to a gene: 4. Germline values: CDR1 KGHSH, CDR2 LQKENI. The CDR3 totals 15 residues. CDR3 nucleotide sequence: TGTGCCAGCTCACACCGGACTAGCGGGAGTTACGAGCAGTACTTC. Its translation: CASSHRTSGSYEQYF.

J is TRBJ1-2 and V is TRBV2, with D perhaps TRBD1 (6 bases). The CDR3 contains 13 residues. The germline CDR1 and CDR2 sequences are SNHLY and FYNNEI. The V end lost 6 bases, the J end lost 4 bases, and 12 bases lay between the germline ends. The CDR3 region is CASRGQQTYGYTF. CDR3 in DNA: TGTGCCAGCAGGGGACAACAGACCTATGGCTACACCTTC.

The CDR3 DNA sequence: TGTGCCAGTAGTGATCGATCCGGGACAGGGCTCGCACCCCTCCACTTT. Its protein is CASSDRSGTGLAPLHF. The V call is TRBV19, the J call TRBJ1-6; TRBD1 matches 9 bases. From germline, CDR1 is LNHDA and CDR2 SQIVND (reference sequence). CDR3 size: 16 residues. Trimming cost V 5 bases and J 11 bases; bases outside gene matches: 13.

CDR3 region: CASSIGDRGTQPQHF. The CDR3 nucleotides read TGTGCCAGTAGTATTGGGGACAGGGGGACTCAGCCCCAGCATTTT. The chain uses TRBV19 and TRBJ1-5, with 11 bases lining up with TRBD1. The CDR3 loop spans 15 amino acids. Losses at the gene ends were 3 bases for V and 6 bases for J; bases not matched to a gene: 4. Germline loops: CDR1 LNHDA, CDR2 SQIVND (reference sequence).

This chain connects TRBV5-1 to TRBJ2-3; 9 bases are shared with TRBD2. The ends lost 7 bases at V and 2 bases at J; junction bases unmatched: 5. This CDR3 has 14 residues. Germline loops: CDR1 SGHRS, CDR2 YFSETQ. The CDR3 nucleotides read TGCGCCAGCGTTAGCGGGAGTCCCACAGATACGCAGTATTTT. Its translation is CASVSGSPTDTQYF.

This clone was observed a few times. This chain connects TRBV7-9 to TRBJ2-1, with a tentative D call TRBD2 (6 bases). Germline CDR1 reads SEHNR; CDR2 reads FQNEAQ (reference sequence). V lost 0 bases and J lost 2, with 11 bases in between. This CDR3 spans 16 amino acids. Here the CDR3 DNA reads TGTGCCAGCAGCTTAGCTCTCGGCGGGACCTACAATGAGCAGTTCTTC. Its translation: CASSLALGGTYNEQFF.

This chain connects TRBV6-5 to TRBJ2-1, with D possibly matching TRBD2 (5 bases). The V gene lost 0 bases and the J gene lost 7 bases, with 7 bases spanning the gap. The germline V gene has CDR1 MNHEY and CDR2 SVGAGI. The CDR3 runs to 13 residues. As DNA, the CDR3 is TGTGCCAGCAGTTACTCCACGGGGAATGAGCAGTTCTTC. It translates to CASSYSTGNEQFF.

The chain uses TRBV29-1 and TRBJ2-1, with 10 bases lining up with TRBD2. V gave up 3 bases and J gave up 1 base; unmatched junction bases: 9. The CDR3 spans 17 residues. Germline CDR1 and CDR2: SQVTM and ANQGSEA. The CDR3 DNA is TGCAGCGTTGATCGGCCCTTGACTAGCGGGTCCTACAATGAGCAGTTCTTC. This sequence encodes CSVDRPLTSGSYNEQFF.

The V and J genes are TRBV18 and TRBJ1-1, with 7 bases that match TRBD1. CDR3 length equals 15 residues. Losses at the gene ends were 3 bases for V and 4 bases for J; bases not matched to a gene: 8. Per the germline V gene, CDR1 is KGHSH and CDR2 is LQKENI. The CDR3 spells CASSPPPGGVTEAFF. The CDR3 bases are TGTGCCAGCTCACCCCCCCCAGGGGGAGTCACTGAAGCTTTCTTT. The full variable domain, with the rest looked up from reference TRBV18 and TRBJ1-1, is NAGVMQNPRHLVRRRGQEARLRCSPMKGHSHVYWYRQLPEEGLKFMVYLQKENIIDESGMPKERFSAEFPKEGPSILRIQQVVRGDSAAYFCASSPPPGGVTEAFFGQGTRLTVV.